This is a list of T cell receptor beta chains from one sample in a study of CD8 T cells in Susac syndrome. Each CDR3 protein is one row after TCRdb ran MiXCR on the immunoSEQ multiplex PCR reads. The sample carries 200,000 or so distinct CDR3 sequences, roughly 95% recorded once. Sequenced: CD4+ T cells from PBMCs. All receptors derive from a human donor with multiple sclerosis. CDR3s leave out the opening cysteine and the closing phenylalanine or tryptophan.

CDR3aa	v_gene	j_gene
ASSLPPTGTSYEQY	TRBV28	TRBJ2-7
SAAPTGTTGELF	TRBV20-1	TRBJ2-2
ASSQRVNEQY	TRBV2	TRBJ2-7
ASSSDPTGELF	TRBV5-1	TRBJ2-2
AWSAQGGGANVLT	TRBV30	TRBJ2-6
ASSLQMNTEAF	TRBV7-3	TRBJ1-1
ASSLARGTRDIQY	TRBV7-9	TRBJ2-4
AWSRRTGVILTEAF	TRBV30	TRBJ1-1
ASSQVTGGPSPLH	TRBV14	TRBJ1-6
SGGSSETQY	TRBV29-1	TRBJ2-5
ARRSSYEQY	TRBV5-1	TRBJ2-7
ASSPVSQPQH	TRBV12-3/TRBV12-4	TRBJ1-5
ATSAPVRGRTGTNTGELF	TRBV24-1	TRBJ2-2
SAAGYHEQY	TRBV20-1	TRBJ2-7
ASSVREYTEAF	TRBV7-6	TRBJ1-1
ASSHPGQYEAF	TRBV4-1	TRBJ1-1
ASSSRSTSAQSSYNEQF	TRBV11-3	TRBJ2-1
ASSHRDDNEQF	TRBV7-8	TRBJ2-1
ASSLGLAGVSGELF	TRBV12-3/TRBV12-4	TRBJ2-2
ASSFTENTEAF	TRBV2	TRBJ1-1
ASSLADTQY	TRBV7-9	TRBJ2-3
ASSQAGVNGYT	TRBV3-1	TRBJ1-2
ASSEFGDNYGYT	TRBV25-1	TRBJ1-2
AWSVGLAGAYEQY	TRBV30	TRBJ2-7
ASSLQISYEQY	TRBV18	TRBJ2-7
ASSSGLAGPTDTQY	TRBV7-7	TRBJ2-3
ASSGPGGAEQY	TRBV11-2	TRBJ2-7
ASSPLGAYYGYT	TRBV5-6	TRBJ1-2
ASRGIEGANQPQH	TRBV12-3/TRBV12-4	TRBJ1-5
AIKSGAAGANVLT	TRBV10-3	TRBJ2-6
SASMSGNAYGYT	TRBV20-1	TRBJ1-2
ASSELGQGSPYNEQF	TRBV25-1	TRBJ2-1
ATSRSETQY	TRBV6-2/TRBV6-3	TRBJ2-5
SARNGNQPQH	TRBV20-1	TRBJ1-5
ASSYGGRGF	TRBV6-5	TRBJ1-1
ASSHPGTPQH	TRBV14	TRBJ1-5
SVEDLPENNEQF	TRBV29-1	TRBJ2-1
ASSLRPGSYGYT	TRBV12-3/TRBV12-4	TRBJ1-2
ASSFASGNEQF	TRBV11-2	TRBJ2-1
SVDRLGSYNEQF	TRBV29-1	TRBJ2-1
ASSRTGPYGYT	TRBV3-1	TRBJ1-2
ASKTATNYGYT	TRBV2	TRBJ1-2